This T cell receptor beta chain was observed in a study of T cells in Graves' hyperthyroidism and ophthalmopathy. General observations from the study: Blood also carried most thyroid clonotypes expanded above 0.001.

Germline values: CDR1 SEHNR, CDR2 FQNEAQ (reference sequence). V gave up 2 bases and J gave up 2 bases, with 13 bases separating them. The CDR3 spans 16 residues. This clonotype was counted ten times or more. Antigen specificity is unknown. Amplification of TCR beta CDR3 regions was performed using RNA transcripts as template. First-round RT-PCR with HTBI primers amplified the TCR CDR3 region. One entry per CDR3 protein, called by TCRdb with MiXCR from the multiplex PCR reads. The repertoire holds about 360,000 distinct CDR3 sequences, roughly 13% seen once, with 9.2% in the top ten. The material sequenced was blood. The receptor's source is a woman under 30 with Graves' hyperthyroidism. The chain is built from TRBV7-9 and TRBJ1-3; D unclear. DNA for the CDR3: TGTGCCAGCAGCTTATTCGTCGGATCACCTGGAAACACCATATATTTT. This codes for CASSLFVGSPGNTIYF.